This T cell receptor beta chain comes out of a study of blood T cell repertoires in COVID-19 (dated by TCRdb to 2019 to 2021). Some background on the complete study: The collaborator samples originated in the United States, Italy and Spain and spanned the acute and convalescent phases of COVID-19. A de-identified subject ID, COVID-19 status, age in years and sex were almost always included in the sample metadata. The dataset comprised deeply sampled blood TCRbeta repertoires from subjects exposed to, actively infected with, or recovered from COVID-19. Where available, HLA class I and class II types were taken from metadata supplied by the sample provider and were not determined by assay-based typing. The samples were drawn from the first 160 participants of the ongoing ImmuneRACE study and from over a thousand subjects provided by 6 global collaborators. The prospective study material was composed of cDNA or gDNA derived from T cells, B-cell-depleted T cells, or PBMCs. The repertoires were made available in a free public database intended to serve as a resource for research on the immune response to SARS-CoV-2. Results the study describes overall, beyond this receptor: The amount of clinical and demographic metadata varied by source and participant and was provided uncurated.

Including cysteine and phenylalanine, the CDR3 has 15 amino acids. The retained sequence is limited to the CDR3, 45 bases, with the frame set at the first base. Trimming leaves V shorter by 2 bases and J shorter by 2 bases, with the junction holding 4 bases beyond the gene matches. According to the germline V gene (reference sequence), CDR1 reads MNHEY and CDR2 reads SMNVEV. This clone appeared a few times. Which antigen it targets is not known. There are no base qualities to consult, and no much larger clone falls within one base. TCRbeta CDR3 regions were amplified from genomic DNA by means of the immunoSEQ Assay, a bias-controlled multiplex PCR. As for the authors' bioinformatics: The number of nucleated cells in each sample was estimated from the amplification of reference gene primers within the assay. To quantify the absolute abundance of each unique TCRbeta CDR3 rearrangement, sequence reads were collapsed and filtered. Productive Simpson clonality was computed per sample as the square root of Simpson's diversity index over productive rearrangements. TCRdb carries this immuneACCESS record with in-frame sequences only. Its versions omit some clonotypes, under half of them owing to an unresolved V gene in the studies checked, with the rest unexplained. D and trimming were read from the DNA, whereas the V and J calls and clone size are those reported in that table. Within this sample are roughly 130,000 clones, with 86% of them counted one time only. Less than 2.5% of the sample goes to the ten largest clones.

Enrolling through a virtual design, the prospective study's participants ranged in age from roughly 18 to 95 years and lived across about two dozen United States geographic areas. To assign participants to cohorts, the prospective study relied on clinical history that participants themselves reported in a screening survey and a study questionnaire. ImmuneRACE Cohort 3 recovered participants were defined by two consecutive negative NP/OP PCR tests, healthcare professional clearance, or symptom resolution. Mobile phlebotomists in the prospective study collected whole blood, serum and a nasopharyngeal or oropharyngeal swab from every participant. Participants in the prospective study had the option to provide additional blood draws and questionnaires over a 2-month period. Before DNA extraction, prospective study blood samples were shipped either frozen or at room temperature.

The sequence joins TRBV27 to TRBJ1-1; a stretch of 8 junction bases matches TRBD1. Sequenced material: PBMCs or T cells enriched from blood (not recorded which). The TCR originated in a woman aged 45-65 years who had recovered from COVID-19. The DNA reads TGTGCCAGCAGTTTAACGGACAGGGTTAACACTGAAGCTTTCTTT. Its product reads: CASSLTDRVNTEAFF.